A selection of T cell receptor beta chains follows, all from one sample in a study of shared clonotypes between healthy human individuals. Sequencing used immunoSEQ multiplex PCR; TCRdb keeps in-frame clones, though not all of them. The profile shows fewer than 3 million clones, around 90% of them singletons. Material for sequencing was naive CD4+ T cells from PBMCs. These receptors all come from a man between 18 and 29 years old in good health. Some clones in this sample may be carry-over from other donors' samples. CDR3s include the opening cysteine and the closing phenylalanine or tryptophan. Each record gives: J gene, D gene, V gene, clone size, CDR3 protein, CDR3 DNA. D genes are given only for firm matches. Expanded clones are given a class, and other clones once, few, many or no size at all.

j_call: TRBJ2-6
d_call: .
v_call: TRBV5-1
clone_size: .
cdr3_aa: CASSASLSGANVLTF
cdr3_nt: TGCGCCAGCAGCGCTAGTCTATCTGGGGCCAACGTCCTGACTTTC

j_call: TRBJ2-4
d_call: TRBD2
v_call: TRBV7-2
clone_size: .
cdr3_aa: CASSPPGGGTKNIQYF
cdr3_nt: TGTGCCAGCAGCCCTCCCGGCGGGGGGACCAAAAACATTCAGTACTTC

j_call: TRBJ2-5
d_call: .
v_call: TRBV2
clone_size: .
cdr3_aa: CASRERFQETQYF
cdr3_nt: TGTGCCAGCAGGGAGCGGTTCCAAGAGACCCAGTACTTC

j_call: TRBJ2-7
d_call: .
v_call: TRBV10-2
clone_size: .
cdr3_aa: CASSEGTRPEKAQYF
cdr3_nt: TGCGCCAGCAGTGAGGGGACAAGACCCGAAAAAGCGCAGTACTTC

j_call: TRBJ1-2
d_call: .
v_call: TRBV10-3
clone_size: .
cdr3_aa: CAISESISRPGYTF
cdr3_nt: TGTGCCATCAGTGAGTCAATCTCTCGCCCTGGCTACACCTTC

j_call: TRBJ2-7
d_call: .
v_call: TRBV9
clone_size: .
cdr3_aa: CASSPRFGVHEQYF
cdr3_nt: TGTGCCAGCAGCCCTCGCTTCGGGGTGCACGAGCAGTACTTC

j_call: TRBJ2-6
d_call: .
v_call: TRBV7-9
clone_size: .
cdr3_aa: CATEVPPGANVLTF
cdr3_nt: TGTGCCACCGAGGTCCCTCCTGGGGCCAACGTCCTGACTTTC

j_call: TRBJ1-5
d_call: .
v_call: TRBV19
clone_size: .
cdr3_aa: CASSIGTSNQPQHF
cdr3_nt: TGTGCCAGTAGTATAGGAACTAGCAATCAGCCCCAGCATTTT

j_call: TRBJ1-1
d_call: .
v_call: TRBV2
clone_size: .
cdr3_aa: CASSVLRESEAFF
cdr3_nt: TGTGCCAGCAGTGTGCTCAGGGAGTCTGAAGCTTTCTTT

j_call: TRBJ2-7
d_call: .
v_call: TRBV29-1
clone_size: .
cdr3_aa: CSVGRSSYEQYF
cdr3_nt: TGCAGCGTAGGACGCAGCTCCTACGAGCAGTACTTC

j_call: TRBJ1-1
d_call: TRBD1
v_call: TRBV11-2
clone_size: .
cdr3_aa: CASSLVSGGMNTEAFF
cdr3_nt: TGTGCCAGCAGCTTAGTTTCAGGGGGGATGAACACTGAAGCTTTCTTT

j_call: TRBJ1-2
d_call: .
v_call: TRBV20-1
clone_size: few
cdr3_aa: CSARSLYGYTF
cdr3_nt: TGCAGTGCTAGATCTCTCTATGGCTACACCTTC

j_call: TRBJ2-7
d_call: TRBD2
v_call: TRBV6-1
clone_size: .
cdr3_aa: CASSRGGRSNEQYF
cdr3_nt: TGTGCCAGCAGTCGGGGAGGGAGGAGTAACGAGCAGTACTTC

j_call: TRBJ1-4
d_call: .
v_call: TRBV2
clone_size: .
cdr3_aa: CASRETGFNEKLFF
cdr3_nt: TGTGCCAGCAGGGAGACAGGATTTAATGAAAAACTGTTTTTT

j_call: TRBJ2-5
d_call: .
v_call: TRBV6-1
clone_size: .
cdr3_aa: CASSEETTFPGWAETQYF
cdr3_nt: TGTGCCAGCAGTGAAGAGACTACATTTCCAGGGTGGGCAGAGACCCAGTACTTC

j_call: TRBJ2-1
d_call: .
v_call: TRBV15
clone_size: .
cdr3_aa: CATSREASDSFSNEQFF
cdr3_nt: TGTGCCACCAGCAGAGAAGCCTCGGACAGTTTCTCCAATGAGCAGTTCTTC

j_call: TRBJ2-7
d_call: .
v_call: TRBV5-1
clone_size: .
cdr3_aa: CASSLTGYEQYF
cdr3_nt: TGCGCCAGCAGCTTGACTGGTTACGAGCAGTACTTC

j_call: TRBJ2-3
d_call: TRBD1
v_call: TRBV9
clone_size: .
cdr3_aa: CASSVSPGTGVDTQYF
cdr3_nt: TGTGCCAGCAGCGTTAGCCCCGGGACAGGGGTGGATACGCAGTATTTT

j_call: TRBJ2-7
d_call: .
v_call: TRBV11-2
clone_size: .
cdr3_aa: CASSQLRHEQYF
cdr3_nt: TGTGCCAGCAGCCAACTCCGGCACGAGCAGTACTTC

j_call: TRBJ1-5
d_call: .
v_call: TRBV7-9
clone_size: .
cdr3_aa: CASSPNRNNQPQHF
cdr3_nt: TGTGCCAGCAGCCCGAACAGGAACAATCAGCCCCAGCATTTT

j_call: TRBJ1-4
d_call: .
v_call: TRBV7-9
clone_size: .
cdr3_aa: CASSLAGTNEKLFF
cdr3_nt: TGTGCCAGCAGCTTAGCAGGGACTAATGAAAAACTGTTTTTT

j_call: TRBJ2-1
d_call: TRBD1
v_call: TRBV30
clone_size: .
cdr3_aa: CAWSLSGGSYNEQFF
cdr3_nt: TGTGCCTGGAGTCTTTCAGGGGGCTCCTACAATGAGCAGTTCTTC